This T cell receptor (beta chain) was captured by sequencing in a study of lymphopenia after photon versus proton radiotherapy. Study-wide findings and caveats: Larger post-nadir TCR diversity loss correlated inversely with survival in deceased patients. Oligoclonal CD8+ Temra expansion after nadir drove photon patients' diversity drop. Photon-treated patients lost naive T cells and TCR diversity; proton-treated stayed stable. Survival link was tested only in deceased patients; proton benefit remains a possibility.

Turning to this clone: The antigen is unknown.

The germline gives CDR1 SGHRS, CDR2 YFSETQ. CDR3 length: 14 residues. With 3 bases clipped from V and 10 bases from J, the junction kept 5 bases outside the gene matches. Assay used: immunoSEQ multiplex PCR; TCRdb lists only in-frame clones, some missing. The repertoire holds 67,000 or so clones, with around 87% as singletons. The source was peripheral blood, collected from a patient treated with proton-based radiotherapy. This clonotype was obtained from a man older than 75 with esophageal cancer. V is TRBV5-1 and J is TRBJ1-6; the match to TRBD1 covers 9 bases. Here the CDR3 reads CASSWDREDSPLHF. CDR3 DNA: TGCGCCAGCAGCTGGGACAGGGAGGACTCACCCCTCCACTTT.